This T cell receptor beta chain was captured by sequencing in a study of blood T cell repertoires in COVID-19. Study at large: From T cells, B-cell-depleted T cells, or PBMCs came the material, which was cDNA or gDNA.

Per the germline V gene, CDR1 is MDHEN and CDR2 is SYDVKM. V dropped 4 bases and J dropped 0 bases, with 13 bases sitting between them. This CDR3 comprises 16 residues. The protocol was immunoSEQ multiplex PCR, while the TCRdb copy is restricted to in-frame clones and leaves out a portion. The sample includes 150,000 to 200,000 clones, approximately 89% of them seen just once. Sequencing used peripheral blood. The chain carries TRBV28 and TRBJ2-1, with D unresolved. This TCR was sampled from a man aged 70-80 years with acute or convalescent COVID-19. The CDR3 protein is CASSSGEASSYNEQFF. In nucleotides, the CDR3 is TGTGCCAGCAGTTCTGGTGAGGCGAGCTCCTACAATGAGCAGTTCTTC.